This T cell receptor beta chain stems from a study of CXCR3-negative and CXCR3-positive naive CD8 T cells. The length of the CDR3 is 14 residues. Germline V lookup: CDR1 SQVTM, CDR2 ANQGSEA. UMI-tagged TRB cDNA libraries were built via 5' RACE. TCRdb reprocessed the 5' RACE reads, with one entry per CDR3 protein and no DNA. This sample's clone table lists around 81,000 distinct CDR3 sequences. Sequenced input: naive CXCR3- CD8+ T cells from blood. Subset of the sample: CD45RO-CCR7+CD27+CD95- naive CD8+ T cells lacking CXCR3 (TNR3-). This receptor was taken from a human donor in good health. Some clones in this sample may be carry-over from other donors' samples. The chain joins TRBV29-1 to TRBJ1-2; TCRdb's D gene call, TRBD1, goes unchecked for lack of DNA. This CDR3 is CSVEMGGINYGYTF.